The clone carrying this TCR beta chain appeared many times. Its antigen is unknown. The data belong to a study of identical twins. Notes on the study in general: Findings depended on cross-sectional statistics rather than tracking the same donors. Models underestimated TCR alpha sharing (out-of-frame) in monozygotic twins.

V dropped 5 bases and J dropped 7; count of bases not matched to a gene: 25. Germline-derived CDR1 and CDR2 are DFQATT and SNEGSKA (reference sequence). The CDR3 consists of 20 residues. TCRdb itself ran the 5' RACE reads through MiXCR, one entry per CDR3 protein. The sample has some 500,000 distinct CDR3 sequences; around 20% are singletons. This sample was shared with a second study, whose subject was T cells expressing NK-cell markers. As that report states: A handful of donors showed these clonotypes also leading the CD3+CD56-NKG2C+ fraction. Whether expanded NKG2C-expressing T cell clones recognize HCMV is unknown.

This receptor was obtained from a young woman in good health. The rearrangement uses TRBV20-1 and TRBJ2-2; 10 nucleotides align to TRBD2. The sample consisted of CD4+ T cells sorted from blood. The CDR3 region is CSAQVRRGLAGGRSSGELFF. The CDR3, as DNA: TGCAGTGCTCAAGTACGGAGGGGATTAGCGGGAGGCCGATCCAGCGGGGAGCTGTTTTTT.